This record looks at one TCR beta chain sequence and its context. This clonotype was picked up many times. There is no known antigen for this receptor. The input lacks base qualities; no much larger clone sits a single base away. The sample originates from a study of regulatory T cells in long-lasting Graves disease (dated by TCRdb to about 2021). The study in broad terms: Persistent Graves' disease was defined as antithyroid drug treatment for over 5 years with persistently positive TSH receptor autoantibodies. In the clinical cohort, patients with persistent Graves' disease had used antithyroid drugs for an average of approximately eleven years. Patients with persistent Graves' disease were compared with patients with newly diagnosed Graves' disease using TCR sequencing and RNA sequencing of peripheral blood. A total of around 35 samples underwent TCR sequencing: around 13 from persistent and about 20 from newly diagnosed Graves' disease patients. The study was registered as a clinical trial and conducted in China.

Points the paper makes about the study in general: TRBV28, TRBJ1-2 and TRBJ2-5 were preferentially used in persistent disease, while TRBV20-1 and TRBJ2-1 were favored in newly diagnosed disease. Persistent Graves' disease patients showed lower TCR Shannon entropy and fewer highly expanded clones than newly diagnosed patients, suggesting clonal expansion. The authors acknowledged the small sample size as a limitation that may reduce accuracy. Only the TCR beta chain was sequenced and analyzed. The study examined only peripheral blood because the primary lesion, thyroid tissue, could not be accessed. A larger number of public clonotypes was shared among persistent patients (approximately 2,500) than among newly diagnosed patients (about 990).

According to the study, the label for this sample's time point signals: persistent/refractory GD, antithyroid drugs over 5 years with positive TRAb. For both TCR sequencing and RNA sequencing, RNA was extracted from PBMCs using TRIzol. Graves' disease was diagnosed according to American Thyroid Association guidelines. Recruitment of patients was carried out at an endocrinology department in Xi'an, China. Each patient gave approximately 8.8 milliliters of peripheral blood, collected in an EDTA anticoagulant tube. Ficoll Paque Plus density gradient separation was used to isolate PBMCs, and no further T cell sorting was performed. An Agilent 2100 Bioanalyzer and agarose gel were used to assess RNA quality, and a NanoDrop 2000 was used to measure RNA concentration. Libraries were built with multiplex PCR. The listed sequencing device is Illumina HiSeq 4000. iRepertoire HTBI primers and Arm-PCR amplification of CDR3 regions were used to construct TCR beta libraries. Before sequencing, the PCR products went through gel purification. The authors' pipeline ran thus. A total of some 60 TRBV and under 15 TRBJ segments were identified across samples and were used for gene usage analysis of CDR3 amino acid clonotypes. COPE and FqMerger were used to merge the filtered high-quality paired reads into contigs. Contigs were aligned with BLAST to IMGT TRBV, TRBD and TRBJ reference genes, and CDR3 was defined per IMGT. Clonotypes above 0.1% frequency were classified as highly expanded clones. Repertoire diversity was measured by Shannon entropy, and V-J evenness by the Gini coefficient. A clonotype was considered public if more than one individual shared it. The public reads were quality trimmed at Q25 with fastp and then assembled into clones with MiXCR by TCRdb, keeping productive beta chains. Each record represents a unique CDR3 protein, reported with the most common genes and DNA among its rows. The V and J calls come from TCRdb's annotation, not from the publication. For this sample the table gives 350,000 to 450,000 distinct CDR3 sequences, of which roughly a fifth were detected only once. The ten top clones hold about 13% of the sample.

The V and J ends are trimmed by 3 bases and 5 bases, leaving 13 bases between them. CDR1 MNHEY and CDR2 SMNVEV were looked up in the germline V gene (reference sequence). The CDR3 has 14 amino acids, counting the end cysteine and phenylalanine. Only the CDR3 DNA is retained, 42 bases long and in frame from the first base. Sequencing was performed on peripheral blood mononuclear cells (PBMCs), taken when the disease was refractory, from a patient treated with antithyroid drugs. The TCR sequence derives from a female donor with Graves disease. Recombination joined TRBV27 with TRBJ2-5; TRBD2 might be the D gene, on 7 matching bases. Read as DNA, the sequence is TGTGCCAGCAGTTTCGGGGGGCGCGTGGAGACCCAGTACTTC. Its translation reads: CASSFGGRVETQYF.